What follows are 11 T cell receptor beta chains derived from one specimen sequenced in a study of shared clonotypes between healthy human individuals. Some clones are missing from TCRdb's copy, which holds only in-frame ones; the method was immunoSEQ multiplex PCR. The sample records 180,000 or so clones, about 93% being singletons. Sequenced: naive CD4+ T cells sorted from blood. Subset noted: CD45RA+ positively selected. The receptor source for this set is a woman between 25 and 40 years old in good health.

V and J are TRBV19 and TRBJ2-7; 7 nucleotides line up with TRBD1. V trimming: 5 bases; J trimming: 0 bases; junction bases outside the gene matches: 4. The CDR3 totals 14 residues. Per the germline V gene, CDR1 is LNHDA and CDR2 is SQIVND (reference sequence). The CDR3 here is CASSQQGTSYEQYF. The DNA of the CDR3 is TGTGCCAGTAGTCAACAGGGGACCTCCTACGAGCAGTACTTC.

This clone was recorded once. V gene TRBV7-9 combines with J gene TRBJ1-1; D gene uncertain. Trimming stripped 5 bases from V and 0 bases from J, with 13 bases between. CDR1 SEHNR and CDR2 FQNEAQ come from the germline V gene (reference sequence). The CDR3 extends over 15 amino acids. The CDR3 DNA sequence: TGTGCCAGCAGCCCCCGGGGTGCTGTGAACACTGAAGCTTTCTTT. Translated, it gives CASSPRGAVNTEAFF. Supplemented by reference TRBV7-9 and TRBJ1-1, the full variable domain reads DTGVSQNPRHKITKRGQNVTFRCDPISEHNRLYWYRQTLGQGPEFLTYFQNEAQLEKSRLLSDRFSAERPKGSFSTLEIQRTEQGDSAMYLCASSPRGAVNTEAFFGQGTRLTVV.

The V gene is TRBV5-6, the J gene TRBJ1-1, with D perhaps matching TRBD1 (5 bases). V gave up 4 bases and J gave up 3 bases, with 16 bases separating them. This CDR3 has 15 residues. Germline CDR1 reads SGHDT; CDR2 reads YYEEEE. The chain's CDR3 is CASSRKGLGDTEAFF. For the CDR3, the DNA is TGTGCCAGCAGCCGTAAAGGGTTGGGGGACACTGAAGCTTTCTTT.

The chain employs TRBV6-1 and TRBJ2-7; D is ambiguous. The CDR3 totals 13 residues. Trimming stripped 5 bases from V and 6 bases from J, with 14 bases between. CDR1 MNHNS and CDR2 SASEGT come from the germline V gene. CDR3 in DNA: TGTGCCAGCAGTCGGGCCCAAGCGCCCGAGCAGTACTTC. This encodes CASSRAQAPEQYF.

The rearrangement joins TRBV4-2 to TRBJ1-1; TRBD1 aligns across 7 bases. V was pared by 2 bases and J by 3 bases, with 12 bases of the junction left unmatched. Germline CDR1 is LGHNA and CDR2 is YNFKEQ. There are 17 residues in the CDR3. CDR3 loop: CASSQPMTGPGDTEAFF. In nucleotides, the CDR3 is TGTGCCAGCAGCCAACCAATGACAGGGCCTGGGGACACTGAAGCTTTCTTT.

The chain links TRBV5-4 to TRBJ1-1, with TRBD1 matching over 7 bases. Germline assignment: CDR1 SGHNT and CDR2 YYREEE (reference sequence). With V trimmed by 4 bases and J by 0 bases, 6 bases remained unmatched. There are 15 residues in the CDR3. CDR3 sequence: CASSHNRGVNTEAFF. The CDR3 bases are TGTGCCAGCAGCCATAACAGGGGTGTGAACACTGAAGCTTTCTTT.

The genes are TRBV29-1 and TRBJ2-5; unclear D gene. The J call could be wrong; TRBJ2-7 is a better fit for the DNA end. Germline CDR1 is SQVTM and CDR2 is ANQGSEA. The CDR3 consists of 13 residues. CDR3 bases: TGCAGCGTAAGACGGCCTTTGACCTACGAGCAGTACTTC. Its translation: CSVRRPLTYEQYF.

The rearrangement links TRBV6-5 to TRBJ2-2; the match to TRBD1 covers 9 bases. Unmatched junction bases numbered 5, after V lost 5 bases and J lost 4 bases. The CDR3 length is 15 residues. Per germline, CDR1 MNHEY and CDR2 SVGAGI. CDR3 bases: TGTGCCAGCAGTCCGGACAGGGGAGGCACCGGGGAGCTGTTTTTT. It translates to CASSPDRGGTGELFF.

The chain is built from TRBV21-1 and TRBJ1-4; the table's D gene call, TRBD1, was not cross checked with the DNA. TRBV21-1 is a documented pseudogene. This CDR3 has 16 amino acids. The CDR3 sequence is CASSKDRDRGKEKLFF. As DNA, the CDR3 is TGTGCCAGCAGCAAAGATCGGGACAGGGGTAAAGAAAAACTGTTTTTT.

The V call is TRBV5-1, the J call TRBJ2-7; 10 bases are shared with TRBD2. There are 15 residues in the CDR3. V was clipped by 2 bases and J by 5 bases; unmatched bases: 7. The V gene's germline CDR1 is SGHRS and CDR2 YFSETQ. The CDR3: CASSLVASGRHEQYF. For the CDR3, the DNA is TGCGCCAGCAGCTTAGTTGCTAGCGGGAGACACGAGCAGTACTTC.

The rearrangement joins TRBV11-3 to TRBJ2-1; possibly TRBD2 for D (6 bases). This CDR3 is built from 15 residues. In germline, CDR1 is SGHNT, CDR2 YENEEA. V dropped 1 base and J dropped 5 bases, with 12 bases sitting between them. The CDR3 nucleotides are TGTGCCAGCAGCTTAGGAGTTATAGCGGACAATGAGCAGTTCTTC. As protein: CASSLGVIADNEQFF.